This T cell receptor beta chain was profiled in a study of T cell responses to AZD1222 COVID-19 vaccine. Investigators merged groups given second doses at roughly 4 or roughly 12 weeks. With 5 bases removed from V and 4 bases from J, the gap between germline ends came to 8 bases. Looked up from germline, CDR1 is SGHVS and CDR2 is FQNEAQ. This CDR3 comprises 12 residues. Method: immunoSEQ multiplex PCR; TCRdb's copy keeps in-frame clones and lacks some. The sample includes about 170,000 clones, about 83% of them seen just once. The rearrangement joins TRBV7-8 to TRBJ2-5; D is unclear. The sample was peripheral blood, taken 28 days after the second AZD1222 dose. The TCR was taken from an adult who received the AZD1222 COVID-19 vaccine. CDR3 amino acids: CASSRRVETQYF. CDR3 nucleotides: TGTGCCAGCAGCCGCCGGGTAGAGACCCAGTACTTC.